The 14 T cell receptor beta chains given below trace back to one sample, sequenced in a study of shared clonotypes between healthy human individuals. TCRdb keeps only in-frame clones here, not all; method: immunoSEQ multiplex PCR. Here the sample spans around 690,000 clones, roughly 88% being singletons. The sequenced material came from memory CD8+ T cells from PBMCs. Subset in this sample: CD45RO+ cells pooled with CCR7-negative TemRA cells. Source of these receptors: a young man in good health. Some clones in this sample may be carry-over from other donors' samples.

CDR3 nucleotides: TGTGCCAGCAGTTTTAGGTTCCCGACTTCTGGGGCCAACGTCCTGACTTTC. Translating it yields CASSFRFPTSGANVLTF. The chain has TRBV28 and TRBJ2-6; no firm D call. The ends were cut back, 3 bases at V and 1 base at J, with 13 bases in the middle. This CDR3 spans 17 amino acids. The germline V gene has CDR1 MDHEN and CDR2 SYDVKM.

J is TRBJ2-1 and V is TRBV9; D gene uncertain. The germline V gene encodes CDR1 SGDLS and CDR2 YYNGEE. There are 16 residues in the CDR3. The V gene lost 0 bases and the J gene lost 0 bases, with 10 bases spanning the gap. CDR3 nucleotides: TGTGCCAGCAGCGTAGGTGGGCGGAGCTCCTACAATGAGCAGTTCTTC. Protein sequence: CASSVGGRSSYNEQFF.

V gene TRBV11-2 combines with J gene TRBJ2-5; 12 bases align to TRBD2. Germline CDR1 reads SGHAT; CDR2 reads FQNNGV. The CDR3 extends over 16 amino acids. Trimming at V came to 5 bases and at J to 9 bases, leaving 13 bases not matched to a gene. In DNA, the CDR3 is TGTGCCAGCAGCGTCGGGACTAGCGGGCGGCTGCGGGCCCAGTACTTC. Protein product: CASSVGTSGRLRAQYF.

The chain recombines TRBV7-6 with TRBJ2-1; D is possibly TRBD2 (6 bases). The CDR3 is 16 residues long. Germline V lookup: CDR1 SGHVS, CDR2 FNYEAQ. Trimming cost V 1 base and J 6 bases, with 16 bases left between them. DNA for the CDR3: TGTGCCAGCAGCTTAGAATCGACTAGGGTAGGCAATGAGCAGTTCTTC. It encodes CASSLESTRVGNEQFF.

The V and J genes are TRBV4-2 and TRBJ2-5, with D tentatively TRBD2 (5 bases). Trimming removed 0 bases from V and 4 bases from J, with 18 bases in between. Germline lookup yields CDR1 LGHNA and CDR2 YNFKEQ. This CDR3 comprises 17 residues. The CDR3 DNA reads TGTGCCAGCAGCCAAGATCCGTGGACTGAATCGGGAGAGACCCAGTACTTC. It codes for CASSQDPWTESGETQYF.

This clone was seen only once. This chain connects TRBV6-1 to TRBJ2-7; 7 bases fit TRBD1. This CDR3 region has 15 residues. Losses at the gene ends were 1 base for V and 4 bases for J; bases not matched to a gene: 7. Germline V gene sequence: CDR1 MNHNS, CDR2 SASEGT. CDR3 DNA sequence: TGTGCCAGCAGTGAAGTACACAGGGGCGCATACGAGCAGTACTTC. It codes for CASSEVHRGAYEQYF.

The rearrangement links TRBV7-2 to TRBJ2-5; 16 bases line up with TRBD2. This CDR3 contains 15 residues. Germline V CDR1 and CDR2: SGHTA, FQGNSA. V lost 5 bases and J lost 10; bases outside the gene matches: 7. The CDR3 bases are TGTGCCAGCAGCCAGGGACTAGCGGGAGGGGATGGCCAGTACTTC. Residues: CASSQGLAGGDGQYF.

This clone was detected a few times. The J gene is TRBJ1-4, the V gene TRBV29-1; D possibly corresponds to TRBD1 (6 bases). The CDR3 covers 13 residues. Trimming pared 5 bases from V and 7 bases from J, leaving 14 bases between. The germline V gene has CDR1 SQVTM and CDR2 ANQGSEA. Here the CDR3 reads CSVSVQGGEKLFF. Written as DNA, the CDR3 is TGCAGCGTTTCGGTACAGGGTGGTGAAAAACTGTTTTTT.

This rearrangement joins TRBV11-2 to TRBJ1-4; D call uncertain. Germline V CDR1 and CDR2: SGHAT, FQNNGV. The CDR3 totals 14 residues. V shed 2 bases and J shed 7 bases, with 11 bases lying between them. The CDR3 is CASSLSLSGEKLFF. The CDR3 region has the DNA TGTGCCAGCAGCTTATCCCTGTCTGGTGAAAAACTGTTTTTT.

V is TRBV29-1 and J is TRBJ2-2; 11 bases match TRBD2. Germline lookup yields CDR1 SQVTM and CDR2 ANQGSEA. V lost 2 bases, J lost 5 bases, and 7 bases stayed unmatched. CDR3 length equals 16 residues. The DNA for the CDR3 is TGCAGCGTTGAATCGAAAGCTAGCGGGAGGACCGGGGAGCTGTTTTTT. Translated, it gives CSVESKASGRTGELFF.

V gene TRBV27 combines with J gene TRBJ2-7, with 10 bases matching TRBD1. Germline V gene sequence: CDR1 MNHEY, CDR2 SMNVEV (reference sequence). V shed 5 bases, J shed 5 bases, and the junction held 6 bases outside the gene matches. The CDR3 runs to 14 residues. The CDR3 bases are TGTGCCAGCAGTCGGGACAGGGGTCTGAACGAGCAGTACTTC. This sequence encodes CASSRDRGLNEQYF.

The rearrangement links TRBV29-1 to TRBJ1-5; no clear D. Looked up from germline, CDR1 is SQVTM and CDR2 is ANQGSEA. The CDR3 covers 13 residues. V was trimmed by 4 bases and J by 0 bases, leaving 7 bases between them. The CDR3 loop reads CSVATASNQPQHF. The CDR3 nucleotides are TGCAGCGTTGCCACAGCTAGCAATCAGCCCCAGCATTTT.

The CDR3 nucleotides read TGTGCCAGCAGCGCCCCCCTGGTGGGGCTAGCGGAGAACACCGGGGAGCTGTTTTTT. Translation: CASSAPLVGLAENTGELFF. V gene TRBV9 combines with J gene TRBJ2-2; TRBD2 aligns across 7 bases. The CDR3 sequence is 19 residues long. Trimming removed 3 bases from V and 1 base from J; junction bases left unmatched: 15. CDR1 and CDR2 from the germline V gene are SGDLS and YYNGEE.

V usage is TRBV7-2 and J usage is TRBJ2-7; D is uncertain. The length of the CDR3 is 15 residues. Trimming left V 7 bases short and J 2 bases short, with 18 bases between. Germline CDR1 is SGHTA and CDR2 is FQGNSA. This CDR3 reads CASTDPGRAAYEQYF. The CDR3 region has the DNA TGTGCCAGCACGGACCCGGGTCGGGCCGCCTACGAGCAGTACTTC.